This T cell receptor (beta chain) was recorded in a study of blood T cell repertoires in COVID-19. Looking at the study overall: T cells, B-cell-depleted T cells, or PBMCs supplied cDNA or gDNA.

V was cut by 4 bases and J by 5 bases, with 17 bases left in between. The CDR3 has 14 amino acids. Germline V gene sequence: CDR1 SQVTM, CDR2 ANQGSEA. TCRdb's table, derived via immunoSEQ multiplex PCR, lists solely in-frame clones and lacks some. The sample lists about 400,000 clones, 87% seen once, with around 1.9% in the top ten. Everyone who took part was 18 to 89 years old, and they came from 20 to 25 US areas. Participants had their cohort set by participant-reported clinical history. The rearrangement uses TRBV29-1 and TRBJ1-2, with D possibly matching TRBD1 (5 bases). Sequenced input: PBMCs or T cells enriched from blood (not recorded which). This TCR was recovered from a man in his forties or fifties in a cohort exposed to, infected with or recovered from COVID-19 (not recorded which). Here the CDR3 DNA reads TGCAGCGTTGTCATTTCAGGGAACCTTTATGGCTACACCTTC. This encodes CSVVISGNLYGYTF.